The rows below give T cell receptor beta chains drawn from one sample of a study of blood T cell repertoires in COVID-19. The method was immunoSEQ multiplex PCR; TCRdb's version includes in-frame clones alone and lacks a portion of them. Here the sample spans around 380,000 clones, roughly 86% being singletons. Specimen: peripheral blood. These receptors came from a human donor with acute or convalescent COVID-19. The donor label of this sample is uncertain. CDR3s include the opening cysteine and the closing phenylalanine or tryptophan. A D gene is named only where the DNA matches it firmly. The size entry is marked missing in some rows and otherwise reads once, few, many or a size class.

j_gene,d_gene,abundance,len,v_gene,CDR3nt,CDR3aa
TRBJ1-2,TRBD1,NA,15,TRBV28,TGTGCCAGCAGGAACCGGGACAGGTCTCGCTATGGCTACACCTTC,CASRNRDRSRYGYTF
TRBJ2-3,TRBD2,NA,17,TRBV2,TGTGCCAGCACTCGGGGAGGGAAAACTCTTCTCACAGATACGCAGTATTTT,CASTRGGKTLLTDTQYF
TRBJ1-3,NA,NA,15,TRBV3-1/TRBV3-2,TGTGCCAGCAGCCAAGATTCGGGCTCTGGAAACACCATATATTTT,CASSQDSGSGNTIYF
TRBJ1-6,NA,NA,17,TRBV5-4,TGTGCCAGCAGCTTGATAATAGGGAGCTCCTATAATTCACCCCTCCACTTT,CASSLIIGSSYNSPLHF
TRBJ1-2,NA,once,14,TRBV18,TGTGCCAGCTCACCACGGGAGGGAAGCTATGGCTACACCTTC,CASSPREGSYGYTF
TRBJ2-3,TRBD2,NA,17,TRBV3-1/TRBV3-2,TGTGCCAGCAGCCGACGACTAGCGGGAAGGAGCACAGATACGCAGTATTTT,CASSRRLAGRSTDTQYF
TRBJ2-3,NA,NA,15,TRBV28,TGTGCCAGCAGTGCCGGGATCCGTACAACAGATACGCAGTATTTT,CASSAGIRTTDTQYF
TRBJ2-7,TRBD1,NA,12,TRBV10-3,TGTGCCATCAGTAGGGGGACAGACGAGCAGTACTTC,CAISRGTDEQYF
TRBJ2-5,NA,NA,16,TRBV5-1,TGCGCCAGCAGCATAGGGGTTCTGGCAGTACAAGAGACCCAGTACTTC,CASSIGVLAVQETQYF
TRBJ2-3,NA,NA,17,TRBV5-8,TGTGCCAGCAGCTTACCCAGACAGGCCGTTAGCACAGATACGCAGTATTTT,CASSLPRQAVSTDTQYF
TRBJ1-2,TRBD1,NA,15,TRBV4-2,TGTGCCAGCAGCCATCCTGGGACAGGGAACTATGGCTACACCTTC,CASSHPGTGNYGYTF
TRBJ2-1,NA,NA,14,TRBV5-1,TGCGCCAGCAGTCACTACGGGATCTACAATGAGCAGTTCTTC,CASSHYGIYNEQFF
TRBJ1-5,NA,NA,15,TRBV6-6,TGTGCCAGCAGTTACCCAGGACAGAGCAATCAGCCCCAGCATTTT,CASSYPGQSNQPQHF
TRBJ1-5,NA,NA,15,TRBV19,TGTGCCAGTAGTATTTTGAGTTATAGCAATCAGCCCCAGCATTTT,CASSILSYSNQPQHF
TRBJ2-2,TRBD2,NA,19,TRBV2,TGTGCCAGCAGTGCAAGACTAGCGGGGGGGCATCAGGGCACCGGGGAGCTGTTTTTT,CASSARLAGGHQGTGELFF
TRBJ2-7,TRBD2,NA,20,TRBV19,TGTGCCAGTAGTGACCTATACGGGACTAGCGGGGATTCACCTCCCTACGAGCAGTACTTC,CASSDLYGTSGDSPPYEQYF
TRBJ1-2,NA,NA,12,TRBV2,TGTGCCAGCACCCAGGCAGGGAATGGCTACACCTTC,CASTQAGNGYTF
TRBJ2-1,NA,once,14,TRBV19,TGTGCCAGTAGTACAGGTTGGGTATACAATGAGCAGTTCTTC,CASSTGWVYNEQFF
TRBJ1-1,NA,few,17,TRBV3-1/TRBV3-2,TGTGCCAGCAGCCAAGGTCTCCTCGGTGGCGGGAACACTGAAGCTTTCTTT,CASSQGLLGGGNTEAFF
TRBJ2-2,TRBD2,once,16,TRBV5-4,TGTGCCAGCAGCTCGGGACTAGCGGGAGTCGCCGGGGAGCTGTTTTTT,CASSSGLAGVAGELFF
TRBJ2-3,NA,NA,16,TRBV10-3,TGTGCCATCAGTGAGCCCGGAAGCGGAGCGACAGATACGCAGTATTTT,CAISEPGSGATDTQYF
TRBJ1-1,NA,NA,16,TRBV5-6,TGTGCCAGCAGCTTGGATGTGGGACACATCCTGAGTGAAGCTTTCTTT,CASSLDVGHILSEAFF
TRBJ2-3,TRBD2,once,14,TRBV2,TGTGCCAGCGGCCTAGCGGGAGTGTCAGATACGCAGTATTTT,CASGLAGVSDTQYF